What follows is one TCR beta chain and its context. Under the authors' procedure: The assay estimated nucleated cells by amplifying reference gene primers. The assay was immunoSEQ multiplex PCR, and TCRdb's table has in-frame clones only and misses some. The D gene and trimming were derived from the DNA, and the V and J assignments and clone size from that table. The table includes about 160,000 clones, 85% to 90% detected once. This sample was taken from a study of blood T cell repertoires in COVID-19. The wider study: T cells, B-cell-depleted T cells, or PBMCs supplied cDNA or gDNA.

The V gene lost 1 base and the J gene lost 4 bases, with 7 bases spanning the gap. Looked up from germline, CDR1 is SGHTA and CDR2 is FQGNSA. The CDR3 is 14 amino acids. The chain employs TRBV7-2 and TRBJ2-2; D is unresolved. Input material: peripheral blood. This sequence was found in an older woman with COVID-19, enrolled during active disease. DNA of the CDR3: TGTGCCAGCAGCTTAGGTGGAGCCACCGGGGAGCTGTTTTTT. Amino acids: CASSLGGATGELFF.